Here is one T cell receptor beta chain with its context. The germline CDR1 and CDR2 sequences are MNHEY and SMNVEV (reference sequence). The CDR3 is 18 residues long. J was trimmed by 2 bases and V by 0 bases; bases with no gene match: 9. As originally analysed: Researchers report that nucleated cell counts were estimated from reference gene primer amplification. The repertoire was sequenced with immunoSEQ multiplex PCR; TCRdb's copy has only in-frame clones and lacks some. V, J and clone size derive from that table, while D and trimming were established from the DNA sequence. The profile covers a few hundred thousand clones, with 80% to 90% appearing a single time and approximately 3% taken by the ten largest. This sample stems from a study of blood T cell repertoires in COVID-19. Study-level information: The study drew acute and convalescent COVID-19 samples from the United States, Italy and Spain.

Patients from Seattle were sampled longitudinally, starting during active infection. The sequenced sample was peripheral blood. The chain links TRBV27 to TRBJ2-3; 9 bases line up with TRBD1. The sequence was obtained from a woman aged 25 to 39 with COVID-19, enrolled during active disease. The CDR3 reads CASSLSVRGQGFTDTQYF. CDR3 sequence (DNA): TGTGCCAGCAGTTTATCGGTTAGGGGACAGGGTTTCACAGATACGCAGTATTTT.